This entry describes one T cell receptor (beta chain). The data belong to a study of CD8+CD57+ T cells in acquired aplastic anemia. Genomic DNA constituted the template upon which TCR beta VDJ and CDR3 profiling was performed. In TCRdb, the reads were re-called with MiXCR into one record per CDR3 protein. This repertoire shows fewer than 250,000 distinct CDR3 sequences, 40% to 50% found once; its top ten account for 7% to 9.5%. Germline V gives CDR1 MNHEY, CDR2 SVGAGI. Unmatched junction bases numbered 4, after V lost 6 bases and J lost 5 bases. This CDR3 spans 14 amino acids. It was patients with CD8+CD57+ cell expansion by flow cytometry who were chosen for sequencing. With no exception, the patients had severe acquired aplastic anemia. Receipt of therapy had not occurred in any patient by the time of blood sampling.

Sequenced: sorted CD4+, CD8+, or CD8+CD57+ T cells (not recorded which) from PBMCs. The chain uses TRBV6-5 and TRBJ2-7, with 13 bases that match TRBD2. The TCR was taken from a human donor with aplastic anemia. The CDR3 sequence is CASRGLAGLHEQYF. The CDR3 DNA reads as TGTGCCAGCAGGGGACTAGCGGGGCTCCACGAGCAGTACTTC.